This T cell receptor beta chain was captured by sequencing in a study of blood T cell repertoires in COVID-19. The CDR3 is 15 amino acids. CDR1 and CDR2 from the germline V gene are LNHDA and SQIVND (reference sequence). Between the trimmed V and J ends, which lost 6 bases and 0 bases, there was a span of 9 bases. The protocol was immunoSEQ multiplex PCR, while the TCRdb copy is restricted to in-frame clones and leaves out a portion. The sample carries approximately 210,000 clones, around 85% recorded once. Patients from Seattle were sampled longitudinally, starting during active infection. At least ten counts were recorded for this clone.

The chain uses TRBV19 and TRBJ2-6, with D possibly TRBD1 on 6 matching bases. The sequence was obtained from a man between 60 and 70 years old with COVID-19, enrolled during active disease. The specimen was peripheral blood. CDR3 DNA sequence: TGTGCCAGTAGCGGACAGCGCTCTGGGGCCAACGTCCTGACTTTC. Translated: CASSGQRSGANVLTF. Drawing the rest from reference TRBV19 and TRBJ2-6, the complete variable domain is DGGITQSPKYLFRKEGQNVTLSCEQNLNHDAMYWYRQDPGQGLRLIYYSQIVNDFQKGDIAEGYSVSREKKESFPLTVTSAQKNPTAFYLCASSGQRSGANVLTFGAGSRLTVL.